The 5 T cell receptor beta chains in this list originate from one sample, sequenced in a study of CD8 T cells in Susac syndrome. Reverse transcription of roughly 0.5 to 1 ug RNA used random hexamers. MiXCR, applied by TCRdb to the immunoSEQ multiplex PCR reads, yields one record per CDR3 protein. The data hold 210,000 or so distinct CDR3 sequences, with about 94% observed a single time. Sequencing used CD4+ T cells from PBMCs. Receptor source: a human donor with Susac syndrome.

The chain couples TRBV29-1 to TRBJ2-2; 7 bases are a match to TRBD1. The CDR3 length is 13 residues. The germline CDR1 and CDR2 sequences are SQVTM and ANQGSEA. The ends lost 7 bases at V and 5 bases at J; junction bases unmatched: 7. In nucleotides, the CDR3 is TGCAGCGCCACAGCAGGGGGAACCGGGGAGCTGTTTTTT. Translation gives CSATAGGTGELFF.

The CDR3 DNA reads TGTGCCAGCAGCGTCTGGGGCGGGGGCAAGGCTAATTCACCCCTCCACTTT. This translates into CASSVWGGGKANSPLHF. This sequence joins TRBV7-9 and TRBJ1-6; D is perhaps TRBD1 (6 bases). In germline, CDR1 is SEHNR, CDR2 FQNEAQ (reference sequence). Trimming pared 5 bases from V and 6 bases from J, leaving 20 bases between. The CDR3 consists of 17 residues.

The rearrangement uses TRBV5-4 and TRBJ1-1; D is unclear. Trimming cost V 3 bases and J 0 bases, with 12 bases left between them. Germline V gene data show CDR1 as SGHNT and CDR2 as YYREEE (reference sequence). CDR3 size: 15 residues. The CDR3: CASSSKQTLNTEAFF. The CDR3 DNA reads as TGTGCCAGCAGCTCTAAACAGACCCTGAACACTGAAGCTTTCTTT.

The V and J genes are TRBV25-1 and TRBJ1-6; 11 bases agree with TRBD1. Germline loops: CDR1 MGHDK, CDR2 SYGVNS. The CDR3 totals 17 residues. Trimming took 7 bases from V and 3 from J; bases not matched to a gene: 8. CDR3 region: CASITDRGPFYNSPLHF. In DNA, the CDR3 is TGTGCCAGCATCACGGACAGGGGGCCCTTCTATAATTCACCCCTCCACTTT.

The chain combines TRBV6-2 or TRBV6-3 with TRBJ2-5, with D maybe TRBD2 (6 bases). Trimming took 0 bases from V and 2 from J, leaving 22 bases between them. The CDR3 length is 19 residues. Germline CDR1 and CDR2: MNHEY and SVGEGT. The CDR3: CASSYSDWIKDGLQETQYF. CDR3 sequence (DNA): TGTGCCAGCAGTTACTCGGACTGGATTAAGGACGGACTACAAGAGACCCAGTACTTC.